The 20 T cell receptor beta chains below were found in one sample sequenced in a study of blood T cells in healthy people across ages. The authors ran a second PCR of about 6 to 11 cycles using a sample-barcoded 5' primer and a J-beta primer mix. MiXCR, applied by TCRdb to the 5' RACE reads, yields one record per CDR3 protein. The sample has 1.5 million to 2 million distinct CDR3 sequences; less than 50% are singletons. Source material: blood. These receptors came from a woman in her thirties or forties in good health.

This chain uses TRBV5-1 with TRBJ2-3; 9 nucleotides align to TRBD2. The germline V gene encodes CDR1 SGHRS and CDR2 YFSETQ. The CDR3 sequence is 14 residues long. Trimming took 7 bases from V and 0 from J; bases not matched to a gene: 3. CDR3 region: CASLAGMSTDTQYF. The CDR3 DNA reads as TGCGCCAGCCTAGCGGGGATGAGCACAGATACGCAGTATTTT. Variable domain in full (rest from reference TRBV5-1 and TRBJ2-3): KAGVTQTPRYLIKTRGQQVTLSCSPISGHRSVSWYQQTPGQGLQFLFEYFSETQRNKGNFPGRFSGRQFSNSRSEMNVSTLELGDSALYLCASLAGMSTDTQYFGPGTRLTVL.

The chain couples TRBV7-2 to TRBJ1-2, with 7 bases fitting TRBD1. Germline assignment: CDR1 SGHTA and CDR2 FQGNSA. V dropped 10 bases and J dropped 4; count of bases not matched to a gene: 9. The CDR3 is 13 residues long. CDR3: CATDRDSLYGYTF. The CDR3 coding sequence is TGTGCCACCGACCGGGACAGCCTCTATGGCTACACCTTC.

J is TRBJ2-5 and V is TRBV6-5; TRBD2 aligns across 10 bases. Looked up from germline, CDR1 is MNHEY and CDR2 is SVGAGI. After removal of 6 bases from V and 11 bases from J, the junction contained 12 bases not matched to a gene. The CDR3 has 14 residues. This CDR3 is CASRKSGGATEQYF. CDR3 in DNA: TGTGCCAGCAGAAAGAGCGGGGGGGCCACTGAGCAGTACTTC.

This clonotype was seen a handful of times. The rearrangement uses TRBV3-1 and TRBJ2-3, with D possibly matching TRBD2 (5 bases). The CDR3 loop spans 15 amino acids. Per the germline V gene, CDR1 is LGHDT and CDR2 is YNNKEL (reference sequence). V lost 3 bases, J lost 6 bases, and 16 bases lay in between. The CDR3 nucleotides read TGTGCCAGCAGCCAGTTACACGGAGGTGGGGATACGCAGTATTTT. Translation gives CASSQLHGGGDTQYF.

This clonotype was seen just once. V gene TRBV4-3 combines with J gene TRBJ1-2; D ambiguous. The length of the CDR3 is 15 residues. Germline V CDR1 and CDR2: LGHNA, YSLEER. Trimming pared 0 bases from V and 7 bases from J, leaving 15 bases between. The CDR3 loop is CASSQDSGPGSGYTF. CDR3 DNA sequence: TGCGCCAGCAGCCAAGATTCGGGCCCGGGGTCTGGCTACACCTTC.

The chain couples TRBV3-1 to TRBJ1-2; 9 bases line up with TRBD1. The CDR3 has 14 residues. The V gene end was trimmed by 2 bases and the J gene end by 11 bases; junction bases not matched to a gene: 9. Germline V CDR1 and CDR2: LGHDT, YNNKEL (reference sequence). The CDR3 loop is CASSQPDRGETYTF. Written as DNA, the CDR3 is TGTGCCAGCAGCCAACCCGACAGGGGGGAGACTTACACCTTC.

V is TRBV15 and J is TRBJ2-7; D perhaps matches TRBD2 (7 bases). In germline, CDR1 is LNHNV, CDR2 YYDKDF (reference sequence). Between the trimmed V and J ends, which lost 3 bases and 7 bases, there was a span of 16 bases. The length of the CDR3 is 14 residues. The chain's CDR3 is CATSSARGLGEQYF. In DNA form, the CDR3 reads TGTGCCACCAGCAGTGCGCGGGGGCTGGGTGAGCAGTACTTC.

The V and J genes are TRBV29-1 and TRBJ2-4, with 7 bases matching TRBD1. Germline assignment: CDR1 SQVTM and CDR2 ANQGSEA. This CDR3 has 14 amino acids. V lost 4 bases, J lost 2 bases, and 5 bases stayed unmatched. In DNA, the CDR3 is TGCAGCGTTGGAGTACAGGGGACCAAAAACATTCAGTACTTC. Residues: CSVGVQGTKNIQYF.

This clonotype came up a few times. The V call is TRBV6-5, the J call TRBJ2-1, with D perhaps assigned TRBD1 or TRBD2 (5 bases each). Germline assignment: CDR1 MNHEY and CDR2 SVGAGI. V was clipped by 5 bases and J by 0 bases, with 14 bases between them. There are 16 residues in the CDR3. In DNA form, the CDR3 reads TGTGCCAGCAGTACCCTCGGGGCTGCCTCCTACAATGAGCAGTTCTTC. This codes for CASSTLGAASYNEQFF.

CDR3 in DNA: TGTGCCAGCAGCGTCCATGTAGCGGGGAGAGAGACCCAGTACTTC. It is translated as CASSVHVAGRETQYF. The gene calls are TRBV9 and TRBJ2-7, with 8 bases that match TRBD2. The end of the DNA aligns better with TRBJ2-5, so the J call may be wrong. This CDR3 contains 15 residues. The V gene's germline CDR1 is SGDLS and CDR2 YYNGEE.

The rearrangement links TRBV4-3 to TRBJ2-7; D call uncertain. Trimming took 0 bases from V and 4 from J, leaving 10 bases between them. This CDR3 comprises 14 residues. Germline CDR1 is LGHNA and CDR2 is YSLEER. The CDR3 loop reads CASSQEWPAYEQYF. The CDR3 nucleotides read TGCGCCAGCAGCCAAGAATGGCCTGCATACGAGCAGTACTTC.

The CDR3 is CATRGAVQETQYF. In DNA form, the CDR3 reads TGTGCCACCCGGGGCGCGGTCCAAGAGACCCAGTACTTC. This sequence joins TRBV24-1 and TRBJ2-5; D possibly uses TRBD1 or TRBD2 (5 bases each). Per the germline V gene, CDR1 is KGHDR and CDR2 is SFDVKD. Trimming left V 9 bases short and J 1 base short, with 11 bases between. The CDR3 loop spans 13 amino acids.

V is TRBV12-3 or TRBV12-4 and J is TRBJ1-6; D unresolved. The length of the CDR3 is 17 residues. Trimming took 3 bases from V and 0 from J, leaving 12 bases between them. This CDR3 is CASSLFIRGSYNSPLHF. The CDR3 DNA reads TGTGCCAGCAGTTTGTTCATCCGGGGCTCCTATAATTCACCCCTCCACTTT.

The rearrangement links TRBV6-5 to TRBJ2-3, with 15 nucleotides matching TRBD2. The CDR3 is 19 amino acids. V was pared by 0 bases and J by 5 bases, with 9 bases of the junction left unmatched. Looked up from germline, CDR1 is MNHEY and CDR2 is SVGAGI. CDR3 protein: CASSYSGLAGGARLDTQYF. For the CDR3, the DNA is TGTGCCAGCAGTTACTCGGGACTAGCGGGGGGCGCGCGGTTAGATACGCAGTATTTT.

CDR3 sequence (DNA): TGTGCCAGCAGTTACCACCCCAGCGAGCAGTACTTC. Translation: CASSYHPSEQYF. The chain is built from TRBV6-5 and TRBJ2-7; D is undetermined. This CDR3 is built from 12 residues. Germline V gene lookup returns CDR1 MNHEY and CDR2 SVGAGI. V was cut by 2 bases and J by 6 bases, with 8 bases left in between.

This chain's CDR3 is CASSEDRTRYGEQYF. The CDR3 DNA reads as TGTGCCAGCAGTGAAGACAGAACCCGATACGGTGAGCAGTATTTT. V usage is TRBV6-1 and J usage is TRBJ2-3, with D hard to call. Germline V lookup: CDR1 MNHNS, CDR2 SASEGT. With 1 base removed from V and 11 bases from J, the gap between germline ends came to 19 bases. This CDR3 contains 15 residues.

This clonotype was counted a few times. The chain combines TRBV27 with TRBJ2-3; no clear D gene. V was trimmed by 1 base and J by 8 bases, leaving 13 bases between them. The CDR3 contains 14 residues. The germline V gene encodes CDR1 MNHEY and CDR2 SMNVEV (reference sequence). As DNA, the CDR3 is TGTGCCAGCAGTTTATGTTGGGGATGTGGTACGCAGTATTTT. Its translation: CASSLCWGCGTQYF.

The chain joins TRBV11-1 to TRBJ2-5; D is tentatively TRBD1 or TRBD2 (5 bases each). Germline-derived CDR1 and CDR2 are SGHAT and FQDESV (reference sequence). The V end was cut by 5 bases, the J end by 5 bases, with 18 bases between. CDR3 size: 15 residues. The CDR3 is CASSHGVEGKETQYF. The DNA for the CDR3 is TGTGCCAGCAGCCACGGGGTTGAGGGGAAGGAGACCCAGTACTTC.

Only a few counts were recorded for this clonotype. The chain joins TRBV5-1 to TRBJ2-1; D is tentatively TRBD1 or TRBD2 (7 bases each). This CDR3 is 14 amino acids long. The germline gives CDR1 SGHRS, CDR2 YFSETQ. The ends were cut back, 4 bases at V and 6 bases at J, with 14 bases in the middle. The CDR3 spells CASSPRGGPNEQFF. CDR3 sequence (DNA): TGCGCCAGCAGCCCCAGGGGGGGACCCAATGAGCAGTTCTTC.

CDR3 sequence: CASSLGWIGGPYEQYF. Here the CDR3 DNA reads TGTGCCAGCAGCTTAGGATGGATCGGCGGACCCTACGAGCAGTACTTC. The chain uses TRBV7-9 and TRBJ2-7, with unresolved D. Germline CDR1 SEHNR, CDR2 FQNEAQ (reference sequence). Deletions cut 1 base from V and 2 bases from J, with 15 bases between. The CDR3 runs 16 residues.